This T cell receptor beta chain was obtained from a study of T cell changes during pregnancy in multiple sclerosis. Trimming pared 7 bases from V and 2 bases from J, leaving 18 bases between. The CDR3 runs 15 residues. Germline V gives CDR1 WSHSY, CDR2 SAAADI. Assay used: immunoSEQ multiplex PCR; TCRdb lists only in-frame clones, some missing. The sample yields about 40,000 clones, 90% to 95% seen once. This chain links TRBV10-2 with TRBJ2-7; D is possibly TRBD1 (6 bases). This specimen consisted of CD4+ T cells from peripheral blood mononuclear cells, obtained in the first trimester of pregnancy. The source is a female donor with multiple sclerosis, enrolled in a pregnancy study. CDR3 amino acids: CASTTGQAFPYEQYF. In DNA form, the CDR3 reads TGCGCCAGCACCACGGGACAAGCCTTTCCCTACGAGCAGTACTTC.